The rows below give T cell receptor beta chains drawn from one sample of a study of vaccination and CD4 T cells after COVID-19. TCRdb re-analysed the PCR reads in MiXCR, keeping a single row per CDR3 protein. The table lists roughly 15,000 distinct CDR3 sequences, approximately 53% of them singletons. Their recognized antigens are unknown. The sequenced sample was CD4+ T cells from blood, cultured in vitro. These receptors all come from a human donor who had recovered from COVID-19. CDR3s include the opening cysteine and the closing phenylalanine or tryptophan. A D gene is named only where the DNA matches it firmly. Some rows mark clone size as missing; the rest say once, few, many or name a class of expanded clone.

NA TRBJ1-5 NA TRBV10-3 TGTGCCATCAGTGACTCAGGGCGAGGGGTTCAGCCCCAGCATTTT CAISDSGRGVQPQHF
once TRBJ2-3 TRBD2 TRBV7-6 TGTGCCAGCACCCCGTTGGGGAGGGTAACAGATACGCAGTATTTT CASTPLGRVTDTQYF
NA TRBJ2-6 NA TRBV18 TGTGCCAGCTCACCACGGCAGGGATCTACTGGGGCCAACGTCCTGACTTTC CASSPRQGSTGANVLTF
NA TRBJ2-1 NA TRBV10-3 TGTGCCATCAGTCAGGGGTCCGGGGTTGGCAATGAGCAGTTCTTC CAISQGSGVGNEQFF
NA TRBJ2-3 TRBD2 TRBV19 TGTGCCAGTAGCCTCGGACTAGCGGGGTGGTATACGCAGTATTTT CASSLGLAGWYTQYF
NA TRBJ1-6 NA TRBV11-3 TGTGCCAGCAGCTTAGATCTGGGGAGTTCCAATTCACCCCTCCACTTT CASSLDLGSSNSPLHF
few TRBJ2-3 NA TRBV14 TGTGCCAGCAGCCATCTCGGGGCCCCCCATACGCAGTATTTT CASSHLGAPHTQYF
large TRBJ2-6 TRBD2 TRBV15 TGTGCCACCAGCAGAGGTCGGGCGGGAGTGGGGTCTGGGGCCAACGTCCTGACTTTC CATSRGRAGVGSGANVLTF
few TRBJ2-7 NA TRBV5-5 TGTGCCAGCAGCTTGGAGGATTACAGTCATCTACGCGAGCAGTACTTC CASSLEDYSHLREQYF
NA TRBJ1-1 NA TRBV10-3 TGTGCGGTCAAGGTCGGGGGGCCGAACACTGAAGCTTTCTTT CAVKVGGPNTEAFF
NA TRBJ2-3 TRBD2 TRBV10-3 TGTGCCATCAGTGAGGGACTAGCGGGATCCACAGATACGCAGTATTTT CAISEGLAGSTDTQYF
NA TRBJ1-2 NA TRBV6-1 TGTGCCAGCAGCGCGGGGGTCCAAGTAAGCTATGGCTACACCTTC CASSAGVQVSYGYTF
few TRBJ1-1 NA TRBV6-2/TRBV6-3 TGTGCCAGCAGTTACAAGGGAGGGAACACTGAAGCTTTCTTT CASSYKGGNTEAFF
NA TRBJ2-1 NA TRBV12-3/TRBV12-4 TGTGCCACCTCCTCCGCGGGCGTCGGGGAGCAGTTCTTC CATSSAGVGEQFF
NA TRBJ2-7 NA TRBV7-2 TGTGCCAGCAGCTTAGAGCCTGGGAACTCCTACGAGCAGTACTTC CASSLEPGNSYEQYF
few TRBJ1-5 NA TRBV10-2 TGCGCCAGCAGGCTTTCAGGTCAGCCCCAGCATTTT CASRLSGQPQHF
NA TRBJ2-5 NA TRBV7-2 TGTGCCAGCAGCCAGGGGGGGCGGGACCGGGAGACCCAGTACTTC CASSQGGRDRETQYF
NA TRBJ2-1 NA TRBV7-3 TGTGCCAGCAGCTTACCTACAGGGACCCAGTTCTTC CASSLPTGTQFF
medium-sized TRBJ1-2 TRBD1 TRBV14 TGTGCCAGCAGCAGTCGGACAGGGGGCTTTGGCTACACCTTC CASSSRTGGFGYTF
few TRBJ2-5 NA TRBV5-1 TGCGCCAGCAGCTTGGACTCCCCAGGGGAGACCCAGTACTTC CASSLDSPGETQYF
NA TRBJ2-5 TRBD1 TRBV28 TGTGCCAGCAGTTTACCCGGACAGGGTACGGAGACCCAGTACTTC CASSLPGQGTETQYF
NA TRBJ2-3 NA TRBV6-1 TGTGCCAGCAGTGCCTCTCGAGGGTTAGGCACAGATACGCAGTATTTT CASSASRGLGTDTQYF
NA TRBJ1-2 NA TRBV7-9 TGTGCCAGCAGCTACAGGGCAGGGTATGGCTACACCTTC CASSYRAGYGYTF
NA TRBJ1-2 TRBD1 TRBV11-3 TGTGCCAGCAGCTTGGGACAGGGGGCGGGCTATGGCTACACCTTC CASSLGQGAGYGYTF